This T cell receptor (beta chain) comes out of a study of blood T cell repertoires in COVID-19. Generated by immunoSEQ multiplex PCR, the TCRdb table keeps only in-frame clones and is missing some. The table records fewer than 85,000 clones, under 80% of them present only once. V lost 5 bases to trimming and J lost 0 bases, with 14 bases between them. CDR1 and CDR2 (germline): SGHVS, FQNEAQ. The CDR3 runs to 15 residues. This receptor was taken from a human donor with acute or convalescent COVID-19. The donor label of this sample is uncertain. The chain links TRBV7-8 to TRBJ2-7; D possibly corresponds to TRBD2 (6 bases). Sequenced material: peripheral blood. The CDR3 protein is CASSLTEGSSYEQYF. The CDR3 coding sequence is TGTGCCAGCAGCCTAACGGAGGGGAGCTCCTACGAGCAGTACTTC.